This passage covers 4 T cell receptor beta chains from one sample sequenced in a study of naive and memory T cell subsets. An equimolar mix of two oligonucleotides served as the beta constant-region primer for TRBC1 and TRBC2. TCRdb reprocessed the UMI-ligation and nested PCR reads via MiXCR and lists one record per CDR3 protein. The repertoire consists of some 83,000 distinct CDR3 sequences, with less than 15% occurring once and the leading ten covering roughly 0.9%. What was sequenced was central memory CD4+ T cells from blood. All receptors derive from a human donor in good health.

There are many counts of this clonotype. The V call is TRBV19, the J call TRBJ1-5; D possibly corresponds to TRBD1 (5 bases). CDR3 length: 15 amino acids. Looked up from germline, CDR1 is LNHDA and CDR2 is SQIVND (reference sequence). Trimming removed 7 bases at V and 2 bases at J, with 15 bases between. CDR3: CASTPGGSGNQPQHF. The CDR3, as DNA: TGTGCCAGTACCCCTGGGGGGAGTGGCAATCAGCCCCAGCATTTT.

This clonotype was seen once. This sequence joins TRBV28 and TRBJ1-5; weak D call: TRBD1 (5 bases). V lost 6 bases to trimming and J lost 2 bases, with 17 bases between them. The CDR3 consists of 16 residues. The germline gives CDR1 MDHEN, CDR2 SYDVKM. CDR3 in DNA: TGTGCCAGCAGAACCGGGACGTCTGGTGGCAATCAGCCCCAGCATTTT. Translation gives CASRTGTSGGNQPQHF.

On this clonotype itself: A much larger clone sits a single nucleotide away, making a read error possible. The chain recombines TRBV20-1 with TRBJ2-1; 10 bases are a match to TRBD2. The CDR3 has 12 residues. Germline V gene lookup returns CDR1 DFQATT and CDR2 SNEGSKA (reference sequence). The CDR3 spells CSSSGSHNEQFF. CDR3 bases: TGCAGTTCTAGCGGGAGCCACAATGAGCAGTTCTTC.

This clonotype showed up just a few times. The chain links TRBV4-3 to TRBJ1-2; no clear D. This CDR3 contains 13 residues. The ends were cut back, 0 bases at V and 2 bases at J, with 4 bases in the middle. Germline loops: CDR1 LGHNA, CDR2 YSLEER. CDR3 coding DNA: TGCGCCAGCAGCCAAGATAACAACTATGGCTACACCTTC. Translated: CASSQDNNYGYTF.